The 32 T cell receptor beta chains below were found in one sample sequenced in a study of blood T cell repertoires in COVID-19. Generated by immunoSEQ multiplex PCR, the TCRdb table keeps only in-frame clones and is missing some. The repertoire holds over 55,000 clones, with around nine tenths as singletons. The sample comprised peripheral blood. All receptors come from a human donor in a cohort sampled during active COVID-19.

The CDR3 DNA reads as TGTGCCAGCGACGACTGGACAGGGAGGGCGACTTTCTTT. Its translation: CASDDWTGRATFF. The chain employs TRBV21-1 and TRBJ1-1; TRBD1 is taken as the D call from the table, unchecked against the DNA. TRBV21-1 is flagged as a pseudogene. The CDR3 consists of 13 residues.

The rearrangement joins TRBV4-2 to TRBJ2-7, with 7 bases lining up with TRBD1. Germline V lookup: CDR1 LGHNA, CDR2 YNFKEQ. The length of the CDR3 is 17 residues. The V and J ends lost 1 base and 1 base, in that order; junction bases with no gene match: 10. The CDR3 DNA is TGTGCCAGCAGCCAAGGTCTAGCTCCAGGGGGTTCCTACGAGCAGTACTTC. This codes for CASSQGLAPGGSYEQYF.

The chain links TRBV27 to TRBJ2-3; no clear D. The ends were cut back, 5 bases at V and 1 base at J, with 16 bases in the middle. There are 16 residues in the CDR3. Germline V lookup: CDR1 MNHEY, CDR2 SMNVEV (reference sequence). CDR3 sequence: CASSPGSRPRTDTQYF. CDR3 DNA: TGTGCCAGCAGTCCCGGGTCCCGGCCTCGCACAGATACGCAGTATTTT.

The rearrangement joins TRBV19 to TRBJ2-7, with 15 bases aligning to TRBD2. CDR3 length: 17 amino acids. The germline V gene has CDR1 LNHDA and CDR2 SQIVND (reference sequence). After removal of 3 bases from V and 0 bases from J, the junction contained 3 bases not matched to a gene. The CDR3 loop reads CASSIGTSGGHSYEQYF. The CDR3 DNA reads TGTGCCAGTAGTATTGGGACTAGCGGGGGGCACTCCTACGAGCAGTACTTC.

This rearrangement joins TRBV9 to TRBJ2-1, with 9 bases that match TRBD2. The length of the CDR3 is 16 residues. V trimming: 2 bases; J trimming: 8 bases; junction bases outside the gene matches: 11. The germline V gene encodes CDR1 SGDLS and CDR2 YYNGEE. The CDR3: CASSVAGGGGAYEQFF. For the CDR3, the DNA is TGTGCCAGCAGCGTGGCCGGGGGCGGGGGGGCCTATGAGCAGTTCTTC.

This clone was recorded once. The chain carries TRBV29-1 and TRBJ2-7; 7 nucleotides agree with TRBD1. There are 15 residues in the CDR3. J lost 2 bases, V lost 7 bases, and 14 bases had no gene match. CDR1 SQVTM and CDR2 ANQGSEA come from the germline V gene. CDR3 coding DNA: TGCAGCGCTTTAAGAGAGGGGACAGTTACCTACGAGCAGTACTTC. The encoded protein is CSALREGTVTYEQYF.

The chain uses TRBV6-2 or TRBV6-3 and TRBJ2-7, with D maybe TRBD1 (6 bases). In germline, CDR1 is MNHEY, CDR2 SVGEGT. Trimming stripped 3 bases from V and 0 bases from J, with 15 bases between. CDR3 length: 16 amino acids. CDR3 residues: CASSYRTATSSYEQYF. The CDR3, as DNA: TGTGCCAGCAGTTATCGGACAGCAACGAGCTCCTACGAGCAGTACTTC.

The rearrangement links TRBV30 to TRBJ1-4; D call uncertain. This CDR3 spans 16 amino acids. CDR1 GTSNPN and CDR2 SVGIG come from the germline V gene (reference sequence). Trimming removed 0 bases from V and 4 bases from J, with 15 bases in between. The CDR3 loop is CAWSVSKGGGNEKLFF. DNA of the CDR3: TGTGCCTGGAGTGTATCAAAGGGAGGAGGTAATGAAAAACTGTTTTTT.

This chain connects TRBV2 to TRBJ2-7, with D maybe TRBD1 (5 bases). The CDR3 has 14 residues. Trimming stripped 5 bases from V and 2 bases from J, with 13 bases between. Looked up from germline, CDR1 is SNHLY and CDR2 is FYNNEI. The CDR3: CASSPRADTYEQYF. The CDR3 DNA reads as TGTGCCAGCAGTCCCCGGGCGGACACCTACGAGCAGTACTTC.

This clone was seen a few times. This chain joins TRBV11-2 and TRBJ2-7; 13 nucleotides agree with TRBD2. With V trimmed by 4 bases and J by 4 bases, 4 bases remained unmatched. The CDR3 has 15 amino acids. Germline V lookup: CDR1 SGHAT, CDR2 FQNNGV. The CDR3 protein is CASSSLAGGRYEQYF. The CDR3 DNA reads TGTGCCAGCAGCTCACTAGCGGGGGGGCGGTACGAGCAGTACTTC.

V and J are TRBV11-2 and TRBJ2-3; 8 nucleotides agree with TRBD2. Trimming removed 4 bases from V and 0 bases from J; junction bases left unmatched: 12. CDR3 size: 18 residues. CDR1 is SGHAT, CDR2 FQNNGV, per germline. The CDR3 is CASSSRVAGPESTDTQYF. In DNA form, the CDR3 reads TGTGCCAGCAGCTCACGGGTAGCGGGGCCCGAAAGCACAGATACGCAGTATTTT.

CDR3 in amino acids: CASSPPLGGYEQYF. The CDR3 bases are TGTGCCAGCAGCCCCCCCTTAGGGGGCTACGAGCAGTACTTC. The rearrangement links TRBV5-8 to TRBJ2-7; the D gene is possibly TRBD1 (6 bases). Germline CDR1 SGHTS, CDR2 YDEGEE. V shed 4 bases and J shed 3 bases, with 14 bases lying between them. The CDR3 consists of 14 residues.

CDR3 sequence: CASSSTSGGYRETQYF. CDR3 DNA sequence: TGTGCCAGCAGCTCGACTAGCGGGGGTTATCGGGAGACCCAGTACTTC. The chain combines TRBV3-1 (or the pseudogene TRBV3-2) with TRBJ2-5; 12 bases line up with TRBD2. This CDR3 has 16 amino acids. Germline CDR1 reads LGHDT; CDR2 reads YNNKEL (reference sequence). J lost 5 bases, V lost 5 bases, and 9 bases had no gene match.

The J gene is TRBJ2-6, the V gene TRBV7-3; a weak D match, TRBD1 (5 bases). Per germline, CDR1 SGHTA and CDR2 FQGTGA. The CDR3 consists of 17 residues. Trimming removed 1 base from V and 1 base from J, with 11 bases in between. The CDR3 DNA follows: TGTGCCAGCAGCTTAATAGGGGATCGATCTGGGGCCAACGTCCTGACTTTC. Amino acids: CASSLIGDRSGANVLTF.

The genes are TRBV14 and TRBJ1-1; TRBD1 agrees at 10 bases. This CDR3 spans 16 amino acids. CDR1 and CDR2 (germline): SGHDN, FVKESK. Trimming at V came to 0 bases and at J to 8 bases, leaving 9 bases not matched to a gene. CDR3: CASSQDLPGTGVEAFF. The DNA of the CDR3 is TGTGCCAGCAGCCAAGACTTGCCCGGGACAGGGGTCGAAGCTTTCTTT.

The chain has TRBV27 and TRBJ2-7, with a weak D call TRBD1 (6 bases). V lost 4 bases to trimming and J lost 2 bases, with 12 bases between them. The length of the CDR3 is 14 residues. Per germline, CDR1 MNHEY and CDR2 SMNVEV (reference sequence). CDR3 nucleotides: TGTGCCAGCAGTTCGCGACAGGTTACCTACGAGCAGTACTTC. It yields the protein CASSSRQVTYEQYF.

Only one count was recorded for this clone. The chain joins TRBV9 to TRBJ2-7; 12 bases agree with TRBD1. V was pared by 0 bases and J by 2 bases, with 0 bases of the junction left unmatched. The CDR3 covers 15 residues. CDR1 is SGDLS, CDR2 YYNGEE, per germline. CDR3 amino acids: CASSVGDRGPYEQYF. For the CDR3, the DNA is TGTGCCAGCAGCGTAGGGGACAGGGGGCCCTACGAGCAGTACTTC. Using reference TRBV9 and TRBJ2-7 for the parts outside the CDR3, the full variable domain is DSGVTQTPKHLITATGQRVTLRCSPRSGDLSVYWYQQSLDQGLQFLIQYYNGEERAKGNILERFSAQQFPDLHSELNLSSLELGDSALYFCASSVGDRGPYEQYFGPGTRLTVT.

The chain employs TRBV6-2 or TRBV6-3 and TRBJ2-7; 11 bases align to TRBD2. Germline assignment: CDR1 MNHEY and CDR2 SVGEGT. The CDR3 is 15 amino acids. V trimming: 2 bases; J trimming: 5 bases; junction bases outside the gene matches: 5. CDR3: CASSYTGLAGNEQYF. The DNA for the CDR3 is TGTGCCAGCAGTTACACCGGACTAGCGGGTAACGAGCAGTACTTC.

This clone was detected once. The chain carries TRBV19 and TRBJ1-5, with TRBD1 identical over 7 bases. The germline V gene encodes CDR1 LNHDA and CDR2 SQIVND (reference sequence). This CDR3 is built from 18 residues. J lost 3 bases, V lost 0 bases, and 11 bases had no gene match. The CDR3 DNA follows: TGTGCCAGTAGTATAGATCTCCAGGGGGACCTACTCAATCAGCCCCAGCATTTT. Amino acids: CASSIDLQGDLLNQPQHF.

This clone was seen a handful of times. The rearrangement links TRBV5-6 to TRBJ1-5; 8 bases line up with TRBD1. Trimming removed 4 bases from V and 4 bases from J; junction bases left unmatched: 7. CDR1 and CDR2 from the germline V gene are SGHDT and YYEEEE. The CDR3 runs 15 residues. The CDR3 DNA reads TGTGCCAGCAGCCTTGACAGGGGACCAAATCAGCCCCAGCATTTT. Protein sequence: CASSLDRGPNQPQHF.

The chain combines TRBV12-3 or TRBV12-4 with TRBJ1-1; no clear D gene. V lost 3 bases, J lost 5 bases, and 10 bases lay in between. The CDR3 is 13 amino acids. The CDR3 DNA reads TGTGCCAGCAGTTTCGCATCGGGAACTGAAGCTTTCTTT. It codes for CASSFASGTEAFF.

The rearrangement uses TRBV5-6 and TRBJ1-2; 8 bases line up with TRBD1. Germline values: CDR1 SGHDT, CDR2 YYEEEE. CDR3 length: 14 amino acids. With V trimmed by 4 bases and J by 7 bases, 9 bases remained unmatched. CDR3 coding DNA: TGTGCCAGCAGCCGGGGACAGGCACTTGGTGGCTACACCTTC. Translated, it gives CASSRGQALGGYTF.

This rearrangement joins TRBV28 to TRBJ1-5, with D uncertain. The V gene's germline CDR1 is MDHEN and CDR2 SYDVKM. Trimming shortened V by 2 bases and J by 3 bases, and 14 bases separated the two germline ends. The CDR3 consists of 16 residues. The DNA of the CDR3 is TGTGCCAGCAGTTTAAGGAGGGAAACTTTCAATCAGCCCCAGCATTTT. It yields the protein CASSLRRETFNQPQHF. The full variable domain, rest sourced from reference TRBV28 and TRBJ1-5, is DVKVTQSSRYLVKRTGEKVFLECVQDMDHENMFWYRQDPGLGLRLIYFSYDVKMKEKGDIPEGYSVSREKKERFSLILESASTNQTSMYLCASSLRRETFNQPQHFGDGTRLSIL.

The chain employs TRBV13 and TRBJ2-5; 15 nucleotides align to TRBD2. In germline, CDR1 is PRHDT, CDR2 FYEKMQ (reference sequence). The CDR3 has 14 amino acids. Losses at the gene ends were 3 bases for V and 7 bases for J; bases not matched to a gene: 0. In nucleotides, the CDR3 is TGTGCCAGCAGCTTGGGACTAGCGGGGGGGACCCAGTACTTC. Translating it yields CASSLGLAGGTQYF.

The chain joins TRBV2 to TRBJ2-7; 8 nucleotides match TRBD2. The CDR3 is 16 amino acids. Germline V gene sequence: CDR1 SNHLY, CDR2 FYNNEI. The junction had 13 bases not matched to a gene; V was cut back by 8 bases and J by 1 base. CDR3: CASGDRGGRKSYEQYF. As DNA, the CDR3 is TGTGCCAGCGGGGACCGGGGGGGCCGGAAATCCTACGAGCAGTACTTC.

CDR3 sequence reads: CAISEDRREQYF. Written as DNA, the CDR3 is TGTGCCATCAGTGAAGACAGAAGAGAGCAGTACTTC. The rearrangement links TRBV10-3 to TRBJ2-7, with D tentatively TRBD1 (5 bases). This CDR3 contains 12 residues. The germline gives CDR1 ENHRY, CDR2 SYGVKD. Trimming shortened V by 3 bases and J by 7 bases, and 10 bases separated the two germline ends.

The V and J genes are TRBV4-2 and TRBJ1-2; the match to TRBD1 covers 7 bases. This CDR3 has 12 residues. CDR1 and CDR2 (germline): LGHNA, YNFKEQ. J was trimmed by 8 bases and V by 4 bases; bases with no gene match: 4. CDR3 DNA sequence: TGTGCCAGCAGCCGGGGACAGATGGGCTACACCTTC. Translating gives CASSRGQMGYTF.

The J gene is TRBJ1-1, the V gene TRBV27; 7 bases are a match to TRBD1. Trimming removed 5 bases from V and 0 bases from J; junction bases left unmatched: 9. The germline gives CDR1 MNHEY, CDR2 SMNVEV (reference sequence). The CDR3 is made up of 16 amino acids. The CDR3 bases are TGTGCCAGCAGTGTCCTTTCGGGACAGTTGAACACTGAAGCTTTCTTT. Protein sequence: CASSVLSGQLNTEAFF.

The chain has TRBV9 and TRBJ2-7; 8 bases map to TRBD2. The CDR3 is 14 residues long. V trimming: 0 bases; J trimming: 6 bases; junction bases outside the gene matches: 5. Germline CDR1 reads SGDLS; CDR2 reads YYNGEE. Here the CDR3 reads CASSVDGGAAEQYF. The CDR3 region has the DNA TGTGCCAGCAGCGTAGACGGGGGGGCAGCCGAGCAGTACTTC.

DNA of the CDR3: TGTGCCAGTAGCCCGACTAGCTCGGGCTCCTACGAGCAGTACTTC. Encoded protein: CASSPTSSGSYEQYF. This chain connects TRBV9 to TRBJ2-7; 7 bases align to TRBD2. The ends lost 8 bases at V and 0 bases at J; junction bases unmatched: 11. The germline V gene has CDR1 SGDLS and CDR2 YYNGEE. CDR3 length: 15 residues. Full variable domain (missing parts from reference TRBV9 and TRBJ2-7): DSGVTQTPKHLITATGQRVTLRCSPRSGDLSVYWYQQSLDQGLQFLIQYYNGEERAKGNILERFSAQQFPDLHSELNLSSLELGDSALYFCASSPTSSGSYEQYFGPGTRLTVT.

The genes are TRBV6-6 and TRBJ1-1; D remains ambiguous. The length of the CDR3 is 12 residues. The V gene lost 2 bases and the J gene lost 3 bases, with 4 bases spanning the gap. Germline V gene lookup returns CDR1 MNHNY and CDR2 SVGAGI (reference sequence). CDR3 loop: CASSYSDTEAFF. The DNA of the CDR3 is TGTGCCAGCAGTTACAGCGACACTGAAGCTTTCTTT.

The V and J genes are TRBV2 and TRBJ1-1; no definite D call. The germline gives CDR1 SNHLY, CDR2 FYNNEI. The CDR3 is 14 amino acids. Trimming took off 8 bases at V and 0 bases at J, with 13 bases between the two ends. The CDR3 nucleotides are TGTGCCAGCCAGCTTACAGATGTGAACACTGAAGCTTTCTTT. Translation gives CASQLTDVNTEAFF.